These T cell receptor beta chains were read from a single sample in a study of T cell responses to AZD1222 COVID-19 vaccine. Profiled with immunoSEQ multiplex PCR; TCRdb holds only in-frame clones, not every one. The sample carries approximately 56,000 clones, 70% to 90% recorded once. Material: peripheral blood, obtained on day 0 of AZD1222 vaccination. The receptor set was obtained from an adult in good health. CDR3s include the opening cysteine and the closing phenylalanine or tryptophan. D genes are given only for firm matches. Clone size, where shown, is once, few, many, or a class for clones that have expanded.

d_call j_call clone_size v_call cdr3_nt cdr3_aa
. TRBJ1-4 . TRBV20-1 TGCAGTGCTAGTGACACAGCAAATGAAAAACTGTTTTTT CSASDTANEKLFF
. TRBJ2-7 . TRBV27 TGTGCCAGCACAACAGGGTCGGTGCAGTACTTC CASTTGSVQYF
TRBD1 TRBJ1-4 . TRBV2 TGTGCCAGCAGCCCTATAGGGGGCAGTGAAAAACTGTTTTTT CASSPIGGSEKLFF
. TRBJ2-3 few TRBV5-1 TGCGCCAGCAGCGCTGATTCGAGGGATACGCAGTATTTT CASSADSRDTQYF
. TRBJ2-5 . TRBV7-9 TGTGCCAGCAGCCTGATCGGGGAGACCCAGTACTTC CASSLIGETQYF
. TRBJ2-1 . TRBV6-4 TGTGCCAGCAGTGAGTGGGGTGGACAGTACTCCTACAATGAGCAGTTCTTC CASSEWGGQYSYNEQFF
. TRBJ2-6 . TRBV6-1 TGTGCCAGCAGTGAACGGCCCTCTGGGGCCAACGTCCTGACTTTC CASSERPSGANVLTF
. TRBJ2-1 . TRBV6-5 TGTGCCACCCGGTCCGGGTGGGGATACAATGAGCAGTTCTTC CATRSGWGYNEQFF
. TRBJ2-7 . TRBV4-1 TGCGCCAGCAGCCAAGTTTGGGAACCAGGGACCTCCTACGAGCAGTACTTC CASSQVWEPGTSYEQYF
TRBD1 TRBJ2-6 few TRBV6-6 TGTGCCAGCAGTCGACAGGGTGACTCTGGGGCCAACGTCCTGACTTTC CASSRQGDSGANVLTF
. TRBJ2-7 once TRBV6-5 TGTGCCAGCAGCGGCGCGGGACACATTTACGAGCAGTACTTC CASSGAGHIYEQYF
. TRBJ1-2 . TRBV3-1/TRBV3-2 TGTGCCAGCAGCCCCGGACTGTCTGGCTACACCTTC CASSPGLSGYTF
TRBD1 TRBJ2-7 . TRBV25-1 TGTGCCAGCAGCGGACAGGGACTGTACGAGCAGTACTTC CASSGQGLYEQYF
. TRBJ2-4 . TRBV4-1 TGCGCCAGCAGCCAAGAATGGGGACCTAACATTCAGTACTTC CASSQEWGPNIQYF
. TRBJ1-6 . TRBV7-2 TGTGCCAGCAGCTTAAGGGCAGGGAAGAATTCACCCCTCCACTTT CASSLRAGKNSPLHF
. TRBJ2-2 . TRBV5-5 TGTGCCAGCAGTCAAACAGGGTCTAACACCGGGGAGCTGTTTTTT CASSQTGSNTGELFF
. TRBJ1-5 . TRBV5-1 TGCGCCAGCAGCTTGGAAGGTCCCCCGCCCCAGCATTTT CASSLEGPPPQHF
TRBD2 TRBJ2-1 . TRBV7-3 TGTGCCAGCAGTCGGACTAGAGGTGAGCAGTTCTTC CASSRTRGEQFF
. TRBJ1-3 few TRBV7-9 TGTGCCAGCAGCTTAACCGGAAACACCATATATTTT CASSLTGNTIYF
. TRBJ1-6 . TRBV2 TGTGCCAGCAGTGAAGAAGACGGAACGAATTCACCCCTCCACTTT CASSEEDGTNSPLHF
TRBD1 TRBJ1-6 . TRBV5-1 TGCGCCAGCAGCTTGGGACAGGGCGATTCACCCCTCCACTTT CASSLGQGDSPLHF
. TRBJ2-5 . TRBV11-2 TGTGCCAGCAGCTTAGAAGGACTTGCGTGGAAGACCCAGTACTTC CASSLEGLAWKTQYF
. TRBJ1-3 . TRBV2 TGTGCCAGGGGAAACAGGAATAGGAACACCATATATTTT CARGNRNRNTIYF
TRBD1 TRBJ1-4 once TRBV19 TGTGCCACCAAAGAGGGGACAGCTGAAAAACTGTTTTTT CATKEGTAEKLFF
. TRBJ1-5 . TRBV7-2 TGTGCCAGCAGCTCACAGGGACTTGGAGGCAATCAGCCCCAGCATTTT CASSSQGLGGNQPQHF
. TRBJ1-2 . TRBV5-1 TGCGCCAGCAGCATCGGACACCCTAGTAACTATGGCTACACCTTC CASSIGHPSNYGYTF
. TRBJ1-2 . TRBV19 TGTGCCAGTAGTGCCCAGGGGTACTATGGCTACACCTTC CASSAQGYYGYTF
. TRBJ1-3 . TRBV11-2 TGTGCCAGCAGCTCCCACCCCGGGATTGGAAACACCATATATTTT CASSSHPGIGNTIYF
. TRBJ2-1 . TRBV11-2 TGTGCCAGCAGCTTAGCGTTTGTGGGCAGTAGAGAGCAGTTCTTC CASSLAFVGSREQFF
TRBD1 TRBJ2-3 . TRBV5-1 TGCGCCAGCAGCTGGCTGCCGGACAGGGGACCCCATACGCAGTATTTT CASSWLPDRGPHTQYF
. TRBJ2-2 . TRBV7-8 TGTGCCAGCAGCGAACAGGGATCCGCGAACACCGGGGAGCTGTTTTTT CASSEQGSANTGELFF
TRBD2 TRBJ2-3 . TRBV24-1 TGTGCCACCAGTGATAAGGGGACTAGCGGGGGGTATGGCACAGATACGCAGTATTTT CATSDKGTSGGYGTDTQYF
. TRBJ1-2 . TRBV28 TGTGCCAGCAATACAGGGACTTATGGCTACACCTTC CASNTGTYGYTF
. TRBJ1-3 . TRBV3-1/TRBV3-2 TGTGCCAGCAGCCAAGTAGGGGCCGGAAACACCATATATTTT CASSQVGAGNTIYF
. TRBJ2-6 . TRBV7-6 TGTGCCAGCAGCTTAGAAGTCGAGGGACCTTTCTCTGGGGCCAACGTCCTGACTTTC CASSLEVEGPFSGANVLTF
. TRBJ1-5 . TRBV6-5 TGTGCCAGCAGTTACAGGGGGAGGGATCAGCCCCAGCATTTT CASSYRGRDQPQHF
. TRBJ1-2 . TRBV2 TGTGCCAGCGCCGGGCCCTTAGTCCCCTATGGCTACACCTTC CASAGPLVPYGYTF
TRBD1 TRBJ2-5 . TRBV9 TGTGCCAGCAGCGCTGGGACAGGGGGCTATGAAGAGACCCAGTACTTC CASSAGTGGYEETQYF
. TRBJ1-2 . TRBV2 TGTGCCAGCAGTGCCGGGACCACTATCGGGGGCTACACCTTC CASSAGTTIGGYTF
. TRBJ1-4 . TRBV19 TGTGCCAGTACCTTAAGACACGCCGGCGGTGAAAAACTGTTTTTT CASTLRHAGGEKLFF
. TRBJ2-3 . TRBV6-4 TGTGCCAGCAGTGACTCTAGGAGGGGGGATACGCAGTATTTT CASSDSRRGDTQYF
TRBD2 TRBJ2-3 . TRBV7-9 TGTGCCAGCAGTGCACTGGGGGGGAGCACAGATACGCAGTATTTT CASSALGGSTDTQYF
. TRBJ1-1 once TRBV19 TGTGCCAGTAGTATAATTGTGGCCACTGAAGCTTTCTTT CASSIIVATEAFF
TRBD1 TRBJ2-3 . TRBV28 TGTGCCAGCAGTGCCTCGACAGGGCCAGATACGCAGTATTTT CASSASTGPDTQYF
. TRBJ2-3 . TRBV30 TGTGCCTGGAGTGGACATTTCACAGATACGCAGTATTTT CAWSGHFTDTQYF
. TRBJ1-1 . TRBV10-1 TGCGCCAGCCGAGCCCAGTTGAACACTGAAGCTTTCTTT CASRAQLNTEAFF
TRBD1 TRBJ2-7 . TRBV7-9 TGTGCCAGCAGCGACCTGACAGGGGGCTACGAGCAGTACTTC CASSDLTGGYEQYF
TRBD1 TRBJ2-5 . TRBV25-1 TGTGCCAGCAGGGACAGGGAACGAGAGACCCAGTACTTC CASRDRERETQYF
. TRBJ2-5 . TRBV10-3 TGTGCCATCAGTGTTCCTGGGGGGGAGACCCAGTACTTC CAISVPGGETQYF
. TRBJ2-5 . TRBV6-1 TGTGCCAGCAGTGAAAGACCGCCCACGGCCCAGTACTTC CASSERPPTAQYF
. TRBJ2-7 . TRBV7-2 TGTGCCAGCAGCCCCAAGAGTCAGTCTACCAGCGAGCAGTACTTC CASSPKSQSTSEQYF
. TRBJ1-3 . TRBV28 TGTGCCAGCAGTTTAGCGGTTAGGACTGGAAACACCATATATTTT CASSLAVRTGNTIYF
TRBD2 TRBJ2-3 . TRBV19 TGTGCCAGCACCCCTTGGGGGGGTACCACAGATACGCAGTATTTT CASTPWGGTTDTQYF
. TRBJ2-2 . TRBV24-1 TGTGCCACCAGTGATTTAGGATTCACCGGGGAGCTGTTTTTT CATSDLGFTGELFF
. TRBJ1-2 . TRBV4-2 TGTGCCAGCAGCCAAGTTGAACAGGCCAGATTAGGCGTCTACACCTTC CASSQVEQARLGVYTF
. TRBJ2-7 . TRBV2 TGTGCCAGCAGCGTCGACGGTACCTACGAGCAGTACTTC CASSVDGTYEQYF
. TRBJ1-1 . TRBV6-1 TGTGCCAGCAGTGAAGGAGGGATTACTGAAGCTTTCTTT CASSEGGITEAFF